The TCR beta chain under discussion was sequenced for a study of vaccination and CD4 T cells after COVID-19. With the Oncomine TCR Beta short-read assay, DNA from cultured CD4+ T cells was sequenced. Genomic DNA from cultured CD4+ T cells was extracted. Using its own MiXCR run on the PCR reads, TCRdb lists one record per CDR3 protein. This sample yields about 20,000 distinct CDR3 sequences, of which 50% to 70% are seen a single time; just under 9% belongs to the top ten. Broader study findings: Median numbers of SARS-CoV-2-reactive clonotypes increased from around 20 to 38 (not a significant change).

The germline V gene has CDR1 SGHTA and CDR2 FQGNSA. The CDR3 is made up of 13 amino acids. Deletions cut 5 bases from V and 9 bases from J, with 14 bases between. This clonotype was counted once. As yet, its antigen is unknown. Treatment denoted: roughly ten-day PBMC culture with coronavirus spike peptide pools or control peptides (ViraFEST assay). Antigen-specific T cell expansion with peptide pools preceded TCR sequencing in the ViraFEST approach. The TCR was taken from a human donor who had recovered from COVID-19. Sequences were derived from CD4+ T cells from blood, cultured in vitro, sampled after SARS-CoV-2 vaccination. The chain uses TRBV7-2 and TRBJ2-1; maybe TRBD1 (6 bases). The CDR3: CASSGTRGSEQFF. The CDR3 DNA follows: TGTGCCAGCAGCGGTACTAGGGGGAGTGAGCAGTTCTTC.